These 18 T cell receptor beta chains were sequenced from one sample in a study of shared clonotypes between healthy human individuals. Naive CD8 cells comprised CD45RO-negative, CCR7-positively selected cells, excluding terminally differentiated effector memory CD45RA+ cells. Sequencing used immunoSEQ multiplex PCR; TCRdb keeps in-frame clones, though not all of them. This sample has over 750,000 clones, with around 96% found just once. The sequencing sample was made of naive CD8+ T cells sorted from blood. Source of these receptors: a young man in good health.

The chain is built from TRBV27 and TRBJ2-7; 7 nucleotides line up with TRBD1. Trimming cost V 3 bases and J 4 bases; bases outside gene matches: 12. This CDR3 region has 16 residues. Per germline, CDR1 MNHEY and CDR2 SMNVEV (reference sequence). In DNA form, the CDR3 reads TGTGCCAGCAGTTTTACCGGGCAGGGGGAGCTTTACGAGCAGTACTTC. Translation: CASSFTGQGELYEQYF.

The V and J genes are TRBV6-6 and TRBJ2-1; no clear D gene. Between the trimmed V and J ends, which lost 0 bases and 0 bases, there was a span of 9 bases. The V gene's germline CDR1 is MNHNY and CDR2 SVGAGI (reference sequence). This CDR3 region has 16 residues. DNA of the CDR3: TGTGCCAGCAGTTACTCCCCCCCTAGCTCCTACAATGAGCAGTTCTTC. It is translated as CASSYSPPSSYNEQFF.

This clone was counted only a few times. The rearrangement links TRBV29-1 to TRBJ2-1; TRBD2 agrees at 8 bases. The length of the CDR3 is 13 residues. The germline V gene encodes CDR1 SQVTM and CDR2 ANQGSEA. Trimming cost V 2 bases and J 9 bases; bases outside gene matches: 6. The CDR3 region is CSVEYRAGGEQFF. The CDR3 DNA reads TGCAGCGTTGAATACAGGGCGGGAGGTGAGCAGTTCTTC.

The chain uses TRBV9 and TRBJ2-7; D gene ambiguous. V dropped 2 bases and J dropped 1 base, with 10 bases sitting between them. Germline lookup yields CDR1 SGDLS and CDR2 YYNGEE. The CDR3 is 14 residues long. The DNA for the CDR3 is TGTGCCAGCAGCGTTCAGGATCTATCCTACGAGCAGTACTTC. Amino acids: CASSVQDLSYEQYF.

The chain recombines TRBV4-3 with TRBJ2-3; D is unclear. This CDR3 contains 14 residues. V shed 4 bases and J shed 6 bases, with 14 bases lying between them. Germline V lookup: CDR1 LGHNA, CDR2 YSLEER. CDR3 sequence reads: CASSPAVAADTQYF. The CDR3 DNA reads as TGCGCCAGCAGCCCAGCCGTCGCAGCGGATACGCAGTATTTT.

The genes are TRBV5-5 and TRBJ1-4, with TRBD1 as a possible D gene (5 bases). Germline loops: CDR1 SGHKS, CDR2 YYEKEE (reference sequence). This CDR3 comprises 17 residues. The ends were cut back, 0 bases at V and 5 bases at J, with 17 bases in the middle. CDR3 loop: CASSLEAPWGGNEKLFF. DNA of the CDR3: TGTGCCAGCAGCTTGGAAGCCCCTTGGGGGGGAAATGAAAAACTGTTTTTT. Full variable domain (remainder filled in from reference TRBV5-5 and TRBJ1-4): DAGVTQSPTHLIKTRGQQVTLRCSPISGHKSVSWYQQVLGQGPQFIFQYYEKEERGRGNFPDRFSARQFPNYSSELNVNALLLGDSALYLCASSLEAPWGGNEKLFFGSGTQLSVL.

The genes are TRBV6-1 and TRBJ2-2, with 7 bases aligning to TRBD1. The CDR3 is 15 amino acids. The ends lost 5 bases at V and 5 bases at J; junction bases unmatched: 8. Germline loops: CDR1 MNHNS, CDR2 SASEGT. CDR3 in amino acids: CASSTGTDSTGELFF. The DNA of the CDR3 is TGTGCCAGCAGTACCGGGACAGACAGTACCGGGGAGCTGTTTTTT.

The chain carries TRBV30 and TRBJ1-2; no clear D. The V and J ends lost 4 bases and 8 bases respectively, with 20 bases between them. The CDR3 runs 14 residues. CDR1 and CDR2 (germline): GTSNPN, SVGIG (reference sequence). The CDR3 nucleotides are TGTGCCTGGACAGCCCCAGGTGTTTCTTGGGGCTACACCTTC. Residues: CAWTAPGVSWGYTF.

This CDR3 is CASSFTGPYNEQFF. The CDR3 region has the DNA TGTGCCAGCAGTTTTACGGGACCTTACAATGAGCAGTTCTTC. The chain uses TRBV27 and TRBJ2-1; D tentatively reads TRBD1 or TRBD2 (5 bases each). The CDR3 contains 14 residues. The ends were cut back, 3 bases at V and 4 bases at J, with 10 bases in the middle. The germline CDR1 and CDR2 sequences are MNHEY and SMNVEV (reference sequence).

The V gene is TRBV7-2, the J gene TRBJ2-2; 9 positions agree with TRBD1. V lost 4 bases to trimming and J lost 1 base; unmatched junction nucleotides: 7. This CDR3 has 17 amino acids. Germline CDR1 reads SGHTA; CDR2 reads FQGNSA. CDR3 sequence reads: CASSSRPGQGNTGELFF. Here the CDR3 DNA reads TGTGCCAGCAGCTCAAGGCCGGGACAGGGGAACACCGGGGAGCTGTTTTTT. Variable domain in full (rest from reference TRBV7-2 and TRBJ2-2): GAGVSQSPSNKVTEKGKDVELRCDPISGHTALYWYRQSLGQGLEFLIYFQGNSAPDKSGLPSDRFSAERTGGSVSTLTIQRTQQEDSAVYLCASSSRPGQGNTGELFFGEGSRLTVL.

This chain links TRBV14 with TRBJ2-7; TRBD1 matches at 9 bases. The CDR3 runs 16 residues. From germline, CDR1 is SGHDN and CDR2 FVKESK. V gave up 0 bases and J gave up 3 bases; unmatched junction bases: 6. CDR3 residues: CASSQDKGTGLYEQYF. The DNA for the CDR3 is TGTGCCAGCAGCCAAGATAAAGGGACAGGGCTCTACGAGCAGTACTTC. The whole variable domain, filled in from reference TRBV14 and TRBJ2-7, reads EAGVTQFPSHSVIEKGQTVTLRCDPISGHDNLYWYRRVMGKEIKFLLHFVKESKQDESGMPNNRFLAERTGGTYSTLKVQPAELEDSGVYFCASSQDKGTGLYEQYFGPGTRLTVT.

The chain couples TRBV7-8 to TRBJ2-1; D is perhaps TRBD1 (5 bases). Germline V gene data show CDR1 as SGHVS and CDR2 as FQNEAQ. Trimming stripped 8 bases from V and 7 bases from J, with 36 bases between. This CDR3 is 20 amino acids long. This chain's CDR3 is CASPGIGVFKGLESRNEQFF. The CDR3 DNA reads as TGTGCCAGCCCGGGTATTGGGGTTTTTAAGGGGCTGGAATCTCGTAATGAGCAGTTCTTC.

Only one count was recorded for this clone. The chain couples TRBV5-8 to TRBJ2-5, with 9 bases lining up with TRBD1. CDR1 SGHTS and CDR2 YDEGEE come from the germline V gene. V shed 1 base, J shed 5 bases, and the junction held 6 bases outside the gene matches. The CDR3 has 15 amino acids. As DNA, the CDR3 is TGTGCCAGCAGCTTGAGGTACAGGGGGCGGGAGACCCAGTACTTC. This translates into CASSLRYRGRETQYF.

The chain uses TRBV11-2 and TRBJ2-7; no clear D gene. The CDR3 spans 13 residues. Germline loops: CDR1 SGHAT, CDR2 FQNNGV. The V gene lost 5 bases and the J gene lost 3 bases, with 11 bases spanning the gap. The CDR3: CASSHSTNYEQYF. The CDR3 nucleotides read TGTGCCAGCAGCCATTCCACCAACTACGAGCAGTACTTC. The variable domain in full, completed from reference TRBV11-2 and TRBJ2-7, reads EAGVAQSPRYKIIEKRQSVAFWCNPISGHATLYWYQQILGQGPKLLIQFQNNGVVDDSQLPKDRFSAERLKGVDSTLKIQPAKLEDSAVYLCASSHSTNYEQYFGPGTRLTVT.

Of note for this clone: At the DNA level, this CDR3 is encoded by other sequences in the same sample as well. The chain is built from TRBV7-2 and TRBJ2-3; 12 bases match TRBD2. The germline gives CDR1 SGHTA, CDR2 FQGNSA. This CDR3 spans 15 amino acids. After removal of 1 base from V and 4 bases from J, the junction contained 0 bases not matched to a gene. The CDR3 region has the DNA TGTGCCAGCAGCTTAGGACTAGCGGGAGCAGATACGCAGTATTTT. As protein: CASSLGLAGADTQYF. The whole variable domain, filled in from reference TRBV7-2 and TRBJ2-3, reads GAGVSQSPSNKVTEKGKDVELRCDPISGHTALYWYRQSLGQGLEFLIYFQGNSAPDKSGLPSDRFSAERTGGSVSTLTIQRTQQEDSAVYLCASSLGLAGADTQYFGPGTRLTVL.

V usage is TRBV15 and J usage is TRBJ2-7; the D is unclear. The CDR3 has 14 amino acids. Germline V gene data show CDR1 as LNHNV and CDR2 as YYDKDF (reference sequence). V lost 0 bases and J 3 bases, leaving 9 bases between the germline ends. The CDR3 here is CATSRDVSHYEQYF. The CDR3 region has the DNA TGTGCCACCAGCAGAGACGTCTCACACTACGAGCAGTACTTC.

The rearrangement joins TRBV6-1 to TRBJ2-7; D remains unclear. This CDR3 has 11 amino acids. Germline-derived CDR1 and CDR2 are MNHNS and SASEGT. V lost 1 base to trimming and J lost 10 bases, with 8 bases between them. For the CDR3, the DNA is TGTGCCAGCAGTGAAGGTGTTACTCAGTACTTC. It specifies CASSEGVTQYF.

The rearrangement joins TRBV9 to TRBJ1-4, with D perhaps TRBD1 (5 bases). Trimming stripped 0 bases from V and 7 bases from J, with 13 bases between. This CDR3 has 15 residues. Per germline, CDR1 SGDLS and CDR2 YYNGEE. CDR3 residues: CASSVAARVSEKLFF. Written as DNA, the CDR3 is TGTGCCAGCAGCGTAGCTGCCAGGGTATCTGAAAAACTGTTTTTT.